A single sample gave rise to the 5 T cell receptor beta chains below, sequenced in a study of radiotherapy plus CTLA-4 blockade in lung cancer. Profiled with immunoSEQ multiplex PCR; TCRdb holds only in-frame clones, not every one. The sample has tens of thousands of clones; approximately 86% are singletons. The sequencing here drew on peripheral blood, taken from a patient treated with radiotherapy plus ipilimumab. These receptor sequences come from a human donor with non-small cell lung cancer who had stable disease on radiotherapy plus ipilimumab.

The V gene is TRBV5-1, the J gene TRBJ2-2; TRBD1 might be the D (5 bases). Trimming left V 2 bases short and J 4 bases short, with 15 bases between. The V gene's germline CDR1 is SGHRS and CDR2 YFSETQ. The CDR3 sequence is 16 residues long. As DNA, the CDR3 is TGCGCCAGCAGCTTCTCAGGGTCTCTAAGCACCGGGGAGCTGTTTTTT. Protein product: CASSFSGSLSTGELFF.

V and J are TRBV28 and TRBJ1-3; D is unresolved. CDR3 length: 13 residues. CDR1 is MDHEN and CDR2 is SYDVKM in the germline V gene. Trimming removed 2 bases from V and 0 bases from J, with 2 bases in between. The CDR3 DNA reads as TGTGCCAGCAGTTTAGGCTCTGGAAACACCATATATTTT. Translating gives CASSLGSGNTIYF.

The chain recombines TRBV27 with TRBJ2-7; 14 bases are a match to TRBD2. Germline lookup yields CDR1 MNHEY and CDR2 SMNVEV (reference sequence). V dropped 6 bases and J dropped 7; count of bases not matched to a gene: 8. This CDR3 spans 15 amino acids. CDR3: CASSQTSGRAGEQYF. CDR3 in DNA: TGTGCCAGCAGCCAGACTAGCGGGAGGGCCGGAGAGCAGTACTTC.

V gene TRBV5-1 combines with J gene TRBJ2-1, with 7 positions matching TRBD1. The V gene's germline CDR1 is SGHRS and CDR2 YFSETQ. This CDR3 is built from 14 residues. J was trimmed by 2 bases and V by 7 bases; bases with no gene match: 6. The CDR3 region is CASRPDRTYNEQFF. In DNA form, the CDR3 reads TGCGCCAGCCGCCCGGACAGGACCTACAATGAGCAGTTCTTC.

CDR3 amino acids: CASSLVQGSYEQYF. CDR3 nucleotides: TGTGCCAGCAGCTTGGTACAGGGGAGCTACGAGCAGTACTTC. This sequence joins TRBV5-5 and TRBJ2-7, with 7 bases aligning to TRBD1. The CDR3 has 14 amino acids. V shed 0 bases, J shed 3 bases, and the junction held 3 bases outside the gene matches. Germline V gene data show CDR1 as SGHKS and CDR2 as YYEKEE (reference sequence).